A single sample is the source of the 8 T cell receptor beta chains below, sequenced in a study of cytomegalovirus exposure and HLA in healthy donors. 13 Jbeta primers and 60 Vbeta primers were used for the PCR. Libraries were prepared by immunoSEQ multiplex PCR; TCRdb keeps only in-frame clonotypes and omits some of them. The sample holds approximately 160,000 clones; 82% are singletons and the top ten take more than 0.75%. The sample was PBMCs. All receptors come from a girl aged 2-10 years in good health and CMV-seropositive.

The chain recombines TRBV4-1 with TRBJ2-2; 7 bases are shared with TRBD1. This CDR3 has 13 residues. Germline trimming cut 6 bases from V and 8 bases from J; bases unmatched to any gene: 6. In germline, CDR1 is MGHRA, CDR2 YSYEKL. CDR3 in DNA: TGCGCCAGCAGACAGACAGGGTCGGGGGAGCTGTTTTTT. Its protein is CASRQTGSGELFF.

This sequence joins TRBV7-9 and TRBJ2-3; the match to TRBD2 covers 7 bases. The CDR3 is made up of 15 amino acids. Germline loops: CDR1 SEHNR, CDR2 FQNEAQ (reference sequence). J gave up 3 bases and V 1 base, and 4 bases lay outside the gene matches. CDR3 loop: CASSLGAGETDTQYF. The DNA of the CDR3 is TGTGCCAGCAGCTTAGGGGCGGGAGAAACAGATACGCAGTATTTT.

This sequence joins TRBV11-1 and TRBJ2-4, with 10 bases identical to TRBD1. Trimming removed 2 bases from V and 6 bases from J; junction bases left unmatched: 1. Germline V CDR1 and CDR2: SGHAT, FQDESV (reference sequence). This CDR3 has 14 residues. CDR3 sequence: CASSLRDRGNIQYF. The CDR3 DNA follows: TGTGCCAGCAGCTTAAGGGACAGGGGAAACATTCAGTACTTC.

The chain links TRBV14 to TRBJ2-5; D unresolved. CDR1 is SGHDN, CDR2 FVKESK, per germline. The CDR3 spans 13 residues. The germline V and J ends were trimmed by 0 bases and 4 bases, with 6 bases remaining between them. The CDR3 DNA is TGTGCCAGCAGCCAAGAATTCCGAGAGACCCAGTACTTC. Translation gives CASSQEFRETQYF.

The chain links TRBV6-5 to TRBJ2-1, with 8 bases lining up with TRBD1. The CDR3 has 15 amino acids. Germline V gene lookup returns CDR1 MNHEY and CDR2 SVGAGI. Unmatched junction bases numbered 11, after V lost 5 bases and J lost 8 bases. Here the CDR3 DNA reads TGTGCCAGCAGTAAGGGAACAGGGGGTAGCGATGAGCAGTTCTTC. It specifies CASSKGTGGSDEQFF.

This clone came up a few times. CDR3 sequence reads: CASSLSTRSRPQHF. DNA for the CDR3: TGTGCCAGCAGTTTATCTACCCGCTCTCGGCCCCAGCATTTT. This sequence joins TRBV28 and TRBJ1-5; no definite D call. Germline-derived CDR1 and CDR2 are MDHEN and SYDVKM. The CDR3 spans 14 residues. V was shortened by 1 base and J by 9 bases, with 13 bases between the two germline ends. Complete variable domain (other parts from reference TRBV28 and TRBJ1-5): DVKVTQSSRYLVKRTGEKVFLECVQDMDHENMFWYRQDPGLGLRLIYFSYDVKMKEKGDIPEGYSVSREKKERFSLILESASTNQTSMYLCASSLSTRSRPQHFGDGTRLSIL.

The rearrangement links TRBV5-4 to TRBJ1-1, with D unclear. The V end lost 5 bases, the J end lost 4 bases, and 15 bases lay between the germline ends. Germline V CDR1 and CDR2: SGHNT, YYREEE (reference sequence). The CDR3 sequence is 14 residues long. CDR3 loop: CASRSYSIGTEAFF. CDR3 sequence (DNA): TGTGCCAGCAGATCGTATAGCATCGGCACTGAAGCTTTCTTT.

In regard to this clone: The sample holds other DNA sequences that translate to the same CDR3. The chain joins TRBV6-5 to TRBJ2-1; a possible D gene is TRBD2 (6 bases). Trimming removed 5 bases at V and 3 bases at J, with 8 bases between. Germline V lookup: CDR1 MNHEY, CDR2 SVGAGI. The CDR3 sequence is 13 residues long. This chain's CDR3 is CASSRLVYNEQFF. CDR3 in DNA: TGTGCCAGCAGTAGACTAGTCTACAATGAGCAGTTCTTC.